This paragraph reports one TCR beta chain. The sample belongs to a study of blood T cell repertoires in COVID-19. V was cut by 1 base and J by 0 bases, with 7 bases left in between. The CDR3 is 15 amino acids. Germline-derived CDR1 and CDR2 are SGHNT and YENEEA. The authors' processing: Researchers report that nucleated cell counts were estimated from reference gene primer amplification. Repertoires were generated with immunoSEQ multiplex PCR, while TCRdb's copy carries only in-frame clones and drops some. Clonal size and the V and J genes are those of that table, whereas D and trimming came from the DNA. Of some 170,000 clones in the sample, approximately 80% were seen once.

What was sequenced was peripheral blood. This rearrangement joins TRBV11-3 to TRBJ2-4, with TRBD1 as a possible D gene (5 bases). This TCR derives from a man between 60 and 75 years old with acute or convalescent COVID-19. CDR3 bases: TGTGCCAGCAGCTTAGGGGGCTCAGCCAAAAACATTCAGTACTTC. As protein: CASSLGGSAKNIQYF.